A single sample is the source of the 3 T cell receptor beta chains below, sequenced in a study of T cell responses to AZD1222 COVID-19 vaccine. Repertoires were generated with immunoSEQ multiplex PCR, while TCRdb's copy carries only in-frame clones and drops some. The sample gives tens of thousands of clones, roughly nine tenths of which show up once; around 2% is in the top ten. Source: peripheral blood, taken on day 0 of AZD1222 vaccination. The source is an adult in good health.

The chain combines TRBV14 with TRBJ2-7; no firm D call. The germline V and J ends were trimmed by 3 bases and 0 bases, with 6 bases remaining between them. Germline V lookup: CDR1 SGHDN, CDR2 FVKESK. This CDR3 is built from 13 residues. CDR3 in amino acids: CASSHVDSYEQYF. The CDR3 bases are TGTGCCAGCAGCCACGTGGACTCCTACGAGCAGTACTTC.

The chain uses TRBV21-1 and TRBJ1-4; the table's D gene call, TRBD1, was not cross checked with the DNA. TRBV21-1 is a pseudogene. CDR3 size: 18 residues. CDR3 protein: CASSKARQGEMANEKLFF. The DNA of the CDR3 is TGTGCCAGCAGCAAAGCGCGGCAGGGGGAGATGGCTAATGAAAAACTGTTTTTT.

The gene calls are TRBV6-6 and TRBJ1-1; weak D call: TRBD1 (5 bases). The CDR3 covers 13 residues. Germline V gives CDR1 MNHNY, CDR2 SVGAGI (reference sequence). Deletions cut 3 bases from V and 3 bases from J, with 8 bases between. The CDR3 reads CASSYLGHTEAFF. CDR3 sequence (DNA): TGTGCCAGCAGTTATTTGGGGCACACTGAAGCTTTCTTT.